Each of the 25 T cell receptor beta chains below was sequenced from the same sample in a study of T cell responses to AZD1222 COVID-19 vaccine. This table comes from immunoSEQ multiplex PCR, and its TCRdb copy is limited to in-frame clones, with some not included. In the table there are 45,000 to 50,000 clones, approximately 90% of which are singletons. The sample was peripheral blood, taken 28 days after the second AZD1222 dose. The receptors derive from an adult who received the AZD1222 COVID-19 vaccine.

This chain's CDR3 is CASSHSGRACGQPQHF. As DNA, the CDR3 is TGCGCCAGCAGTCACTCGGGACGGGCGTGTGGGCAGCCCCAGCATTTT. The chain has TRBV23-1 and TRBJ1-5; D is possibly TRBD1 (5 bases). TRBV23-1 is labeled an ORF, and its function is uncertain. The CDR3 contains 16 residues. The ends were cut back, 3 bases at V and 7 bases at J, with 19 bases in the middle.

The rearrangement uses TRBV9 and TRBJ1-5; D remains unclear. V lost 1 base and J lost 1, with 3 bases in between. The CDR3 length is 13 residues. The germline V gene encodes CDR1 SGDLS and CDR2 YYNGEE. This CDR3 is CASSVSSNQPQHF. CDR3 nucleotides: TGTGCCAGCAGCGTAAGCAGCAATCAGCCCCAGCATTTT.

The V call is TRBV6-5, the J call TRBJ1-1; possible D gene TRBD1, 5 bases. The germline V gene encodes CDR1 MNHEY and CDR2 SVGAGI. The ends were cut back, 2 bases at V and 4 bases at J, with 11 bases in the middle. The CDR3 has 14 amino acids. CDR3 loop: CASSYGRAGTEAFF. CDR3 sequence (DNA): TGTGCCAGCAGTTACGGCAGGGCAGGCACTGAAGCTTTCTTT.

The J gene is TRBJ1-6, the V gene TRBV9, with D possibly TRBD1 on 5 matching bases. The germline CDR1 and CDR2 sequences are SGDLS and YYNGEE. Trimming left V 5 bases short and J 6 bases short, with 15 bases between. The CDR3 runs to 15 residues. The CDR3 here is CASSVRRDGNSPLHF. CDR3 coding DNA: TGTGCCAGCAGTGTCAGACGGGACGGTAATTCACCCCTCCACTTT.

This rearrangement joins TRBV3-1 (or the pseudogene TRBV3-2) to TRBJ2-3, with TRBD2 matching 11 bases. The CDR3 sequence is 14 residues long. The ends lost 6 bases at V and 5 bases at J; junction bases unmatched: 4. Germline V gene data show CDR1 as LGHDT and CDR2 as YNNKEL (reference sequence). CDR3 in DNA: TGTGCCAGCAGTGGGACTAGCGGTGAAGATACGCAGTATTTT. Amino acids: CASSGTSGEDTQYF.

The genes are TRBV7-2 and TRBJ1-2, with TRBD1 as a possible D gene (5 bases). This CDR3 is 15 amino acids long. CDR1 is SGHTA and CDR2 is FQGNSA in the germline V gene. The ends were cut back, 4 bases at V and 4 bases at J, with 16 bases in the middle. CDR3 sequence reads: CASSSAGRSGYGYTF. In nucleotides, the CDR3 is TGTGCCAGCAGCTCCGCAGGGAGAAGTGGCTATGGCTACACCTTC. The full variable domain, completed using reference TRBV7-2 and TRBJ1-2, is GAGVSQSPSNKVTEKGKDVELRCDPISGHTALYWYRQSLGQGLEFLIYFQGNSAPDKSGLPSDRFSAERTGGSVSTLTIQRTQQEDSAVYLCASSSAGRSGYGYTFGSGTRLTVV.

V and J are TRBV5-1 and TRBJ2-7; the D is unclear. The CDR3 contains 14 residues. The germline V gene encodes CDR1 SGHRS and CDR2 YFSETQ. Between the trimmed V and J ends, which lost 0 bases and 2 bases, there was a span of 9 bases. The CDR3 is CASSLVQFPYEQYF. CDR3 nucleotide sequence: TGCGCCAGCAGCTTGGTTCAGTTCCCCTACGAGCAGTACTTC.

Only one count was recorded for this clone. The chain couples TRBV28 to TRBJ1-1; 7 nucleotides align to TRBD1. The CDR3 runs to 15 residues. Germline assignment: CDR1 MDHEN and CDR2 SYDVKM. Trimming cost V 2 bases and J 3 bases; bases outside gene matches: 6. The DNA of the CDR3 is TGTGCCAGCAGTTTAGGTGCCAGGGGGGACACTGAAGCTTTCTTT. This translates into CASSLGARGDTEAFF.

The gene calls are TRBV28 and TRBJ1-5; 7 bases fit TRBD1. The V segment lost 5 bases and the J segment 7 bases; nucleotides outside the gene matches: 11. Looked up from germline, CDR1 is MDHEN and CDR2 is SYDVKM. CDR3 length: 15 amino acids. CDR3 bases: TGTGCCAGCAGTCCCTCCCAGGGGGAATCACAGCCCCAGCATTTT. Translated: CASSPSQGESQPQHF.

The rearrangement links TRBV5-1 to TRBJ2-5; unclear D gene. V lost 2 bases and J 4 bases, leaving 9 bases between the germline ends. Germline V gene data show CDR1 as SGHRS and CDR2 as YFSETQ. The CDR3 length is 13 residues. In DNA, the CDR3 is TGCGCCAGCAGCTTCGATGTAAGAGAGACCCAGTACTTC. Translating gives CASSFDVRETQYF.

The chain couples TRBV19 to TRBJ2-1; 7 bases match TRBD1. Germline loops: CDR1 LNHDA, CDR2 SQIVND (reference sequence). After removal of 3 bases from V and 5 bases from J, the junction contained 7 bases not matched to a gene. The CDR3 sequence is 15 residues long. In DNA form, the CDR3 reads TGTGCCAGTAGTATTCTAGGGACAGACAACAATGAGCAGTTCTTC. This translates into CASSILGTDNNEQFF.

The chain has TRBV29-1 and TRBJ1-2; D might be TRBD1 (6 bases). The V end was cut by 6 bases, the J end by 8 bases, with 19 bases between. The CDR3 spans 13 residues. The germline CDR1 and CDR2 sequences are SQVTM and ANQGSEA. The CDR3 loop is CSVGDTRREGYTF. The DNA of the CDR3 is TGCAGCGTAGGGGACACGAGAAGGGAGGGCTACACCTTC.

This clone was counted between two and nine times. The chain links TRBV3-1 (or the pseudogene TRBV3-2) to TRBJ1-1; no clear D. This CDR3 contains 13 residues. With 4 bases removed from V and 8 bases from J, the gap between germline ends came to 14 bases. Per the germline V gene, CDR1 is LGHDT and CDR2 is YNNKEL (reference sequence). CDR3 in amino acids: CASSLIEVGEAFF. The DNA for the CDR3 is TGTGCCAGCAGCCTAATTGAGGTGGGGGAAGCTTTCTTT.

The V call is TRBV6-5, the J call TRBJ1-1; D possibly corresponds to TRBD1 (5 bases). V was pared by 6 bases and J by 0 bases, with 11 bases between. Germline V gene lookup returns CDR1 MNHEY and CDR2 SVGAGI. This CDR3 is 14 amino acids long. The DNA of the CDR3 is TGTGCCAGCAGCCAGGGACCGATGAACACTGAAGCTTTCTTT. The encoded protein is CASSQGPMNTEAFF.

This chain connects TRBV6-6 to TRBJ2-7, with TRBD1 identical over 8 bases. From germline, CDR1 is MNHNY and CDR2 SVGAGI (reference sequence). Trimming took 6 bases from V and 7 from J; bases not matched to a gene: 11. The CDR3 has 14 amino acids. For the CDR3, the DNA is TGTGCCAGCAGAACCGGGACAGGTAGTTTAGAGCAGTACTTC. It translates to CASRTGTGSLEQYF.

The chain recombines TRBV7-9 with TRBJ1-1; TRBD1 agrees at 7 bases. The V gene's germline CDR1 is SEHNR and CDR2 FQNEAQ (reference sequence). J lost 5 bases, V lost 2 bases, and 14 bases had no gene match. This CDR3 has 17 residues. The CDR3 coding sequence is TGTGCCAGCAGCTTAAGACAGGGCTCACCCTGGGGGACTGAAGCTTTCTTT. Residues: CASSLRQGSPWGTEAFF.

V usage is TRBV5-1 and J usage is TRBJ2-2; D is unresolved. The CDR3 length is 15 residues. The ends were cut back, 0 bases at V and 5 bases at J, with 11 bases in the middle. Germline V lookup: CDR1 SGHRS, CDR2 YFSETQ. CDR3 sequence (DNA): TGCGCCAGCAGCTTGGGGCAGAGCGTTACCGGGGAGCTGTTTTTT. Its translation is CASSLGQSVTGELFF. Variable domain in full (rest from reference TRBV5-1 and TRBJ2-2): KAGVTQTPRYLIKTRGQQVTLSCSPISGHRSVSWYQQTPGQGLQFLFEYFSETQRNKGNFPGRFSGRQFSNSRSEMNVSTLELGDSALYLCASSLGQSVTGELFFGEGSRLTVL.

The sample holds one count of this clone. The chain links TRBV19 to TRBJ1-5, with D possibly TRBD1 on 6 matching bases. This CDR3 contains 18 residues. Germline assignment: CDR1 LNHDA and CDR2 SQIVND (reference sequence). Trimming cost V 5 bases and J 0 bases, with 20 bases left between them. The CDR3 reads CASSSRNLQGFSNQPQHF. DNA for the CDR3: TGTGCCAGTAGTTCTCGAAATTTACAGGGTTTTAGCAATCAGCCCCAGCATTTT. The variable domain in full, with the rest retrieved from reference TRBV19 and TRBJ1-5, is DGGITQSPKYLFRKEGQNVTLSCEQNLNHDAMYWYRQDPGQGLRLIYYSQIVNDFQKGDIAEGYSVSREKKESFPLTVTSAQKNPTAFYLCASSSRNLQGFSNQPQHFGDGTRLSIL.

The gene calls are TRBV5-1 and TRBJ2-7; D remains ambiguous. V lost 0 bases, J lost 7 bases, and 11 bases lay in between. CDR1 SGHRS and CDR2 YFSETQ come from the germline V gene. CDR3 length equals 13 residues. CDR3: CASSLAARTEQYF. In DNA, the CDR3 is TGCGCCAGCAGCTTGGCCGCTCGAACGGAGCAGTACTTC.

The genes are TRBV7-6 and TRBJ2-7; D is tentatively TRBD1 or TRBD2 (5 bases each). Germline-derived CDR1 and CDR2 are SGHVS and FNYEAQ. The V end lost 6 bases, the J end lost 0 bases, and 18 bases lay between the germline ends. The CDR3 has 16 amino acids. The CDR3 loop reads CASSSYDRGRSYEQYF. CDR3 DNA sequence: TGTGCCAGCAGTTCTTATGACCGGGGCCGCTCCTACGAGCAGTACTTC.

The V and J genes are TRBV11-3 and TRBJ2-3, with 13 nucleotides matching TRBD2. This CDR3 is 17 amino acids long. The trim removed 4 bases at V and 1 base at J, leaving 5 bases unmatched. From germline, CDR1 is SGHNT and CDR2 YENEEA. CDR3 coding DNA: TGTGCCAGCAGCTCCCCCGGGACTAGCGGGGGCACAGATACGCAGTATTTT. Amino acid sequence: CASSSPGTSGGTDTQYF.

CDR3 DNA: TGTGCCAGCTCACCACCCGGGGGCGGGTCCTACGAGCAGTACTTC. This encodes CASSPPGGGSYEQYF. J is TRBJ2-7 and V is TRBV18, with D possibly being TRBD1 or TRBD2 (6 bases each). This CDR3 region has 15 residues. Germline loops: CDR1 KGHSH, CDR2 LQKENI. Trimming stripped 0 bases from V and 1 base from J, with 10 bases between.

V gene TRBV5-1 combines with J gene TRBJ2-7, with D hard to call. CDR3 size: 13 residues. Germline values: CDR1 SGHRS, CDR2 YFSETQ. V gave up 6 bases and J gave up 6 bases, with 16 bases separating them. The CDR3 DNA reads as TGCGCCAGCAATGCCGGTGGGCTCGGCGAGCAGTACTTC. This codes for CASNAGGLGEQYF.

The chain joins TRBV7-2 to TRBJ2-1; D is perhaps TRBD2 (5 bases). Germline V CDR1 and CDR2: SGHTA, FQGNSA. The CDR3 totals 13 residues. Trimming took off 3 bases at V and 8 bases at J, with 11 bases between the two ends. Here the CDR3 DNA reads TGTGCCAGCAGCTTCGGAGGATCCGATGAGCAGTTCTTC. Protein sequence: CASSFGGSDEQFF. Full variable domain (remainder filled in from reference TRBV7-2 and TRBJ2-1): GAGVSQSPSNKVTEKGKDVELRCDPISGHTALYWYRQSLGQGLEFLIYFQGNSAPDKSGLPSDRFSAERTGGSVSTLTIQRTQQEDSAVYLCASSFGGSDEQFFGPGTRLTVL.

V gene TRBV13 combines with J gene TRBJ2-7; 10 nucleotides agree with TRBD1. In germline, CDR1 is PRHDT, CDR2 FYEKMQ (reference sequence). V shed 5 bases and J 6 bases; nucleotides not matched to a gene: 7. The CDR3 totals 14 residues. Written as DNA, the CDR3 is TGTGCCAGCAGCGGCCGGGACAGGGGAGCCGAGCAGTACTTC. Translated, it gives CASSGRDRGAEQYF.